The clone carrying this T cell receptor beta chain was detected only once. Antigen specificity is unknown. Selected positively for CCR7 and CD45RO-negative, naive CD8 cells excluded terminally differentiated effector memory CD45RA+ cells. The sample is drawn from a study of shared clonotypes between healthy human individuals. The deep-level immunoSEQ assay was used. TCRdb's copy holds only in-frame clones and misses some; the assay was immunoSEQ multiplex PCR. The sample carries about 1.9 million clones, around 93% recorded once. The V end lost 5 bases, the J end lost 5 bases, and 12 bases lay between the germline ends. From germline, CDR1 is GTSNPN and CDR2 SVGIG (reference sequence). There are 12 residues in the CDR3. Study-wide results and limits: The study generally estimated greater richness for naive than memory subsets.

This clonotype originated in a man in his late teens or twenties in good health. Some clones in this sample may be carry-over from other donors' samples. This chain links TRBV30 with TRBJ2-5, with D possibly matching TRBD2 (5 bases). Sequenced input: naive CD8+ T cells from PBMCs. The CDR3 reads CAWSWTLETQYF. The CDR3 coding sequence is TGTGCCTGGTCCTGGACTCTCGAGACCCAGTACTTC.